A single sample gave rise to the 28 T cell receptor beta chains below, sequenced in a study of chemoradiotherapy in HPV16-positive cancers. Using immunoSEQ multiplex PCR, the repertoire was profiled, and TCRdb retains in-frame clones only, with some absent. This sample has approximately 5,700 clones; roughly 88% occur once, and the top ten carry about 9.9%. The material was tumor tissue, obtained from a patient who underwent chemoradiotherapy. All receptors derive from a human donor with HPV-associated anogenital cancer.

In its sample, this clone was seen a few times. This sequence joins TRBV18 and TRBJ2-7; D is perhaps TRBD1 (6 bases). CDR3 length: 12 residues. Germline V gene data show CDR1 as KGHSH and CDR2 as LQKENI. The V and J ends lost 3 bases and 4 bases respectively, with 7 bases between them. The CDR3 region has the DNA TGTGCCAGCTCACCTGGACAGTACGAGCAGTACTTC. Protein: CASSPGQYEQYF. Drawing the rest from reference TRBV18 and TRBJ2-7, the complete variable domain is NAGVMQNPRHLVRRRGQEARLRCSPMKGHSHVYWYRQLPEEGLKFMVYLQKENIIDESGMPKERFSAEFPKEGPSILRIQQVVRGDSAAYFCASSPGQYEQYFGPGTRLTVT.

The CDR3 coding sequence is TGTGCCAGTAGTATAGGGTCCCTAGAACACAATGAGCAGTTCTTC. As protein: CASSIGSLEHNEQFF. This rearrangement joins TRBV19 to TRBJ2-1; no clear D gene. There are 15 residues in the CDR3. Trimming took 1 base from V and 5 from J, leaving 12 bases between them. Germline loops: CDR1 LNHDA, CDR2 SQIVND (reference sequence). Using reference TRBV19 and TRBJ2-1 for the parts outside the CDR3, the full variable domain is DGGITQSPKYLFRKEGQNVTLSCEQNLNHDAMYWYRQDPGQGLRLIYYSQIVNDFQKGDIAEGYSVSREKKESFPLTVTSAQKNPTAFYLCASSIGSLEHNEQFFGPGTRLTVL.

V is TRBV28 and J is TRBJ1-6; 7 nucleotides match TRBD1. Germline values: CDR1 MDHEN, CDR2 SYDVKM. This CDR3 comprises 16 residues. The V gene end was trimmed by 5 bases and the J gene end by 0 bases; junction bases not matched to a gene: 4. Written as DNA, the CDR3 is TGTGCCAGCAGTCAAGGACAGGACTCCTATAATTCACCCCTCCACTTT. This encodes CASSQGQDSYNSPLHF.

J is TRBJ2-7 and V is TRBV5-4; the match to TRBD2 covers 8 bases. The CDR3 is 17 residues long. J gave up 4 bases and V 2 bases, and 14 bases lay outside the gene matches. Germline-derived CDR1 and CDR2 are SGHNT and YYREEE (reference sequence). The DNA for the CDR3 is TGTGCCAGCAGCTTCGGTATCACTCTTGCGGGGGGTTACGAGCAGTACTTC. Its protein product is CASSFGITLAGGYEQYF.

As DNA, the CDR3 is TGTGCCAGTAGCTCCCCCCGCCCACAGGGTTCCCACTCTGGGGCCAACGTCCTGACTTTC. Its translation is CASSSPRPQGSHSGANVLTF. The chain combines TRBV19 with TRBJ2-6, with D possibly matching TRBD1 (6 bases). The ends were cut back, 6 bases at V and 0 bases at J, with 24 bases in the middle. The CDR3 is 20 residues long. CDR1 LNHDA and CDR2 SQIVND come from the germline V gene (reference sequence).

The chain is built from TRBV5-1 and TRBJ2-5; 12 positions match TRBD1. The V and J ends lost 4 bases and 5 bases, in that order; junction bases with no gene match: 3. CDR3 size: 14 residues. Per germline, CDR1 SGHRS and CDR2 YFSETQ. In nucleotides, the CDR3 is TGCGCCAGCAGCACCGGGACAGGGGGCGAGACCCAGTACTTC. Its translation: CASSTGTGGETQYF. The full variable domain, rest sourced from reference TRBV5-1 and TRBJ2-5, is KAGVTQTPRYLIKTRGQQVTLSCSPISGHRSVSWYQQTPGQGLQFLFEYFSETQRNKGNFPGRFSGRQFSNSRSEMNVSTLELGDSALYLCASSTGTGGETQYFGPGTRLLVL.

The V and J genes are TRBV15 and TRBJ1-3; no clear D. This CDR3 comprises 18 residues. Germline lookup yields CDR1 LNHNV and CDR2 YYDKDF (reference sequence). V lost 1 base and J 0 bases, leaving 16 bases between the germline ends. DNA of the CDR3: TGTGCCACCAGCAGAGTACTTAGCCTAGACACCTCTGGAAACACCATATATTTT. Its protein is CATSRVLSLDTSGNTIYF.

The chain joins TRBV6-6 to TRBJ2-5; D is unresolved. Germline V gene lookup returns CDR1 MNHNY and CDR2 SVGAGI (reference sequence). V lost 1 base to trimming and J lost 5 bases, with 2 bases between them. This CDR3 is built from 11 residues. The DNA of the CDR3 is TGTGCCAGCAGTTACTGGGAGACCCAGTACTTC. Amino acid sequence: CASSYWETQYF.

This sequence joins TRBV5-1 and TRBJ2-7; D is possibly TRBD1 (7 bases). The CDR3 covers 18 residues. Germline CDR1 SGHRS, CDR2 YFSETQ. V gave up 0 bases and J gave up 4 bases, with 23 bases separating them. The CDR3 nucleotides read TGCGCCAGCAGCTTGGGGCTAGGGGGCCTTGGAGGGTCATACGAGCAGTACTTC. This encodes CASSLGLGGLGGSYEQYF.

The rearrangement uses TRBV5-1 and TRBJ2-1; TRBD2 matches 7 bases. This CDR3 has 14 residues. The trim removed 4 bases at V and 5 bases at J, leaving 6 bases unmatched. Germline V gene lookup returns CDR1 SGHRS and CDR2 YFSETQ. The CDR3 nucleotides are TGCGCCAGCAGCACTTCCGGGACTAACAATGAGCAGTTCTTC. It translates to CASSTSGTNNEQFF.

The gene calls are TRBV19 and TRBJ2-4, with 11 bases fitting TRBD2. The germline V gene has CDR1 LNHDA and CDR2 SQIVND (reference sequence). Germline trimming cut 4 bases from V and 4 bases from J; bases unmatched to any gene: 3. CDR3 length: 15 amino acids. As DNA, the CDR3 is TGTGCCAGTAGTAGGGGACTAGCGGTGAAAAACATTCAGTACTTC. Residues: CASSRGLAVKNIQYF.

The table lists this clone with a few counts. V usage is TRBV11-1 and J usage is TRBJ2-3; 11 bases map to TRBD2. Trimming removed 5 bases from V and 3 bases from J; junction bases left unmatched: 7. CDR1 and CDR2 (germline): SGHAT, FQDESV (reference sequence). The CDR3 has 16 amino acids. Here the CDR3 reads CASSRSGGARTDTQYF. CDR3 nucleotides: TGTGCCAGCAGCCGTAGCGGGGGGGCAAGGACAGATACGCAGTATTTT.

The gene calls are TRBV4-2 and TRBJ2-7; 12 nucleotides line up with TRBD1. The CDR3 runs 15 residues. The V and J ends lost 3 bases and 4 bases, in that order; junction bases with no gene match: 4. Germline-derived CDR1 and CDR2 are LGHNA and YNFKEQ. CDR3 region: CASSQGDRGRYEQYF. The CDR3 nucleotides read TGTGCCAGCAGCCAGGGGGACAGGGGGCGGTACGAGCAGTACTTC.

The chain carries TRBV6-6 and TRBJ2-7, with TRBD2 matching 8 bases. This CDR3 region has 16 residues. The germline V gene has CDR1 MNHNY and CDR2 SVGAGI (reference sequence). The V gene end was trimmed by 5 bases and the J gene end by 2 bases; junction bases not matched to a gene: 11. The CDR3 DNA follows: TGTGCCAGCAGTCCCCCGACGGGAGGGGGTGCCTACGAGCAGTACTTC. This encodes CASSPPTGGGAYEQYF.

CDR3 in amino acids: CASSLERSLNYGYTF. CDR3 DNA sequence: TGTGCCAGCAGCTTGGAGCGGTCTCTTAACTATGGCTACACCTTC. The V and J genes are TRBV5-4 and TRBJ1-2; D unresolved. The CDR3 spans 15 residues. Germline V gives CDR1 SGHNT, CDR2 YYREEE (reference sequence). V was trimmed by 0 bases and J by 1 base, leaving 10 bases between them.

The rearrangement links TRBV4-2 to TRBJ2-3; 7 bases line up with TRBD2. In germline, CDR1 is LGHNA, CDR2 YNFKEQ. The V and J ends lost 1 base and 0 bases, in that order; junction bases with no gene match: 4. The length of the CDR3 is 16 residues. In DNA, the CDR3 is TGTGCCAGCAGCCAAGGCCAGCGGGGTAGCACAGATACGCAGTATTTT. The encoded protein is CASSQGQRGSTDTQYF.

DNA of the CDR3: TGTGCCAGCAGCTTAAATGGGGCGGGGAGCCAAGAGACCCAGTACTTC. This sequence encodes CASSLNGAGSQETQYF. The chain recombines TRBV7-2 with TRBJ2-5, with a possible D match to TRBD2 (6 bases). Germline V gives CDR1 SGHTA, CDR2 FQGNSA. CDR3 length equals 16 residues. V gave up 2 bases and J gave up 1 base, with 14 bases separating them.

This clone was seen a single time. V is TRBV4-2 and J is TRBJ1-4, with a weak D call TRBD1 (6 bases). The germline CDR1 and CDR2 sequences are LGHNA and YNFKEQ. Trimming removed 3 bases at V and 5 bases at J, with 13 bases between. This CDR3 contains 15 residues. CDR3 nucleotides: TGTGCCAGCAGCCAGGCAAGAGGGGGAAATGAAAAACTGTTTTTT. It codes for CASSQARGGNEKLFF.

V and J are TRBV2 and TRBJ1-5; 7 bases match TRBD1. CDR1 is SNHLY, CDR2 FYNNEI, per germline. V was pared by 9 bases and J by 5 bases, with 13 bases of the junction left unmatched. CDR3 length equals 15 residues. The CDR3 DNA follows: TGTGCCAGGAGCGACAGGGTGACGATAGATCAGCCCCAGCATTTT. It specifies CARSDRVTIDQPQHF. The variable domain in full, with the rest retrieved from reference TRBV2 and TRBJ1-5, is EPEVTQTPSHQVTQMGQEVILRCVPISNHLYFYWYRQILGQKVEFLVSFYNNEISEKSEIFDDQFSVERPDGSNFTLKIRSTKLEDSAMYFCARSDRVTIDQPQHFGDGTRLSIL.

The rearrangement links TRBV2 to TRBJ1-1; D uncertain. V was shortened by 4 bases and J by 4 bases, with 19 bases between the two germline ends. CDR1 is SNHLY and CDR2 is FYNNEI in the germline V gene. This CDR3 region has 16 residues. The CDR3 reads CASSASDGAFGTEAFF. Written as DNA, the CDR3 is TGTGCCAGCAGTGCGTCGGACGGAGCTTTCGGCACTGAAGCTTTCTTT. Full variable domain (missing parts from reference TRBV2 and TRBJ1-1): EPEVTQTPSHQVTQMGQEVILRCVPISNHLYFYWYRQILGQKVEFLVSFYNNEISEKSEIFDDQFSVERPDGSNFTLKIRSTKLEDSAMYFCASSASDGAFGTEAFFGQGTRLTVV.

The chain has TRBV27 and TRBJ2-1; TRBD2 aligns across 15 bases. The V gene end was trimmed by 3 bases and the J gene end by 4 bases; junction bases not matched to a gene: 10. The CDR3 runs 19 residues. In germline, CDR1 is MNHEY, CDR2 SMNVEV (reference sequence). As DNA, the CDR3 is TGTGCCAGCAGTTTTGGGGGACTAGCGGGGGGCCGTGGTTACAATGAGCAGTTCTTC. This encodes CASSFGGLAGGRGYNEQFF.

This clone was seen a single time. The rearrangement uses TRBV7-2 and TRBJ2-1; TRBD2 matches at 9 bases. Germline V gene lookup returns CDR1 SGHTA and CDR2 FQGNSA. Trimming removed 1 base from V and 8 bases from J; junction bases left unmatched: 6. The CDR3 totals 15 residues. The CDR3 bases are TGTGCCAGCAGCTTAGGCGGGGGGGCCCTCTATGAGCAGTTCTTC. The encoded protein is CASSLGGGALYEQFF.

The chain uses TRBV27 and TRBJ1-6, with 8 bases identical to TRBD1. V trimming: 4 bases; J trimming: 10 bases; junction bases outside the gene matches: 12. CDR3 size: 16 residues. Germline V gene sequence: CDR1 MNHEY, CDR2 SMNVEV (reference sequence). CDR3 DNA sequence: TGTGCCAGCAGTTCACGCGGACAGGGTGCGTGGTCACCCCTCCACTTT. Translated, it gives CASSSRGQGAWSPLHF.

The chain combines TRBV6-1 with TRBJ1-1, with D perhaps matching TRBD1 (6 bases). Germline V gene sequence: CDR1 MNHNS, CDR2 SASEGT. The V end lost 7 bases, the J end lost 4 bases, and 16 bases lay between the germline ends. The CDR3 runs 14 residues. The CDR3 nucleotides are TGTGCCAGCATTCAGACAGGAGGAAGCACTGAAGCTTTCTTT. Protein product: CASIQTGGSTEAFF.

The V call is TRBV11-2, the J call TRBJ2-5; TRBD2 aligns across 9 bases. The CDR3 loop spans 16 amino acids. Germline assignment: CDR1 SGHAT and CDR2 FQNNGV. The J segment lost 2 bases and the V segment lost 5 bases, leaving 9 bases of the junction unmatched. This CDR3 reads CASSPYWRGGQETQYF. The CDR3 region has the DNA TGTGCCAGCAGCCCTTACTGGCGGGGGGGGCAAGAGACCCAGTACTTC.

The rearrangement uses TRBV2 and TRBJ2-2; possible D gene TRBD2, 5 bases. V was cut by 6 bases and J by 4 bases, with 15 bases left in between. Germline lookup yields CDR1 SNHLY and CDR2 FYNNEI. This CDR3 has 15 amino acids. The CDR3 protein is CASSRGSLSTGELFF. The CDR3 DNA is TGTGCCAGCAGCCGGGGTAGTTTGAGCACCGGGGAGCTGTTTTTT.

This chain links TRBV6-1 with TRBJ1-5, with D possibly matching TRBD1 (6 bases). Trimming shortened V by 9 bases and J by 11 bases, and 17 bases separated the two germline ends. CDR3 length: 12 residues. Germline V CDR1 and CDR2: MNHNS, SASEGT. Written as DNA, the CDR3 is TGTGCCAGTAATACAGGGACGTCGGCCCAGCATTTT. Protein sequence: CASNTGTSAQHF.

The CDR3 coding sequence is TGTGCCAGCAGTTTCACCAGGAACACTGAAGCTTTCTTT. It specifies CASSFTRNTEAFF. The V gene is TRBV27, the J gene TRBJ1-1; D unresolved. V was trimmed by 3 bases and J by 1 base, leaving 6 bases between them. CDR3 length: 13 amino acids. Germline loops: CDR1 MNHEY, CDR2 SMNVEV (reference sequence).